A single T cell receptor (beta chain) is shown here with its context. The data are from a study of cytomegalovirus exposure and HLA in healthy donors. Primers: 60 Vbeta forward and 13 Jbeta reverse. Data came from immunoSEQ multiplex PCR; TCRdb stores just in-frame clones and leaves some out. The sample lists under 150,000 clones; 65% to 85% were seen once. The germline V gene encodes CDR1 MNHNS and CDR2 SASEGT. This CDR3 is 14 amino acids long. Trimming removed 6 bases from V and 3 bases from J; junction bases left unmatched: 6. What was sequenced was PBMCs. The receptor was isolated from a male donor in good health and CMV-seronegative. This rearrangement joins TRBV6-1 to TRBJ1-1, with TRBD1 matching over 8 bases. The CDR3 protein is CASSEDRVYTEAFF. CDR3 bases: TGTGCCAGCAGCGAGGACAGGGTGTACACTGAAGCTTTCTTT.